The rows below give T cell receptor beta chains drawn from one sample of a study of T cells expressing NK-cell markers. Reanalyzing the 5' RACE reads, TCRdb keeps one entry per CDR3 protein, without DNA. This table holds some 440,000 distinct CDR3 sequences. Material: blood T cells: a sorted CD56 or NKG2C T cell subset, CD4+ or CD8+ T cells, or bulk PBMC T cells (not recorded which). Receptors were obtained from a woman in her fifties or sixties in good health. Both conserved end residues are part of each CDR3.

V: TRBV20-1; J: TRBJ2-7; CDR3: CSARRLGARSSYF
V: TRBV5-1; J: TRBJ2-2; CDR3: CASTLLGGLNPNTGELFF
V: TRBV29-1; J: TRBJ1-1; CDR3: CSVGTARSTEAFF
V: TRBV4-1; J: TRBJ2-2; CDR3: CASSHAGRGNTGELFF
V: TRBV12-3/TRBV12-4; J: TRBJ2-1; CDR3: CASSPDRVSQFF
V: TRBV29-1; J: TRBJ1-5; CDR3: CSVATGDQPQHF
V: TRBV3-1; J: TRBJ2-1; CDR3: CASSLSVSGTATNNEQFF
V: TRBV20-1; J: TRBJ1-5; CDR3: CSGVEGGNQPQHF
V: TRBV27; J: TRBJ1-1; CDR3: CASSPLFAGTGNAEAFF
V: TRBV9; J: TRBJ2-5; CDR3: CASSVSVEETQYF
V: TRBV5-1; J: TRBJ1-2; CDR3: CASSLGPQANYGYTF
V: TRBV5-1; J: TRBJ1-6; CDR3: CASSLAPLTYSPLHF
V: TRBV6-5; J: TRBJ1-1; CDR3: CASSFQTDRPNTEAFF
V: TRBV7-8; J: TRBJ2-3; CDR3: CASSFSSGVTDTQYF
V: TRBV3-1; J: TRBJ2-2; CDR3: CASSQVPPVLAGELFF
V: TRBV5-1; J: TRBJ1-5; CDR3: CASSLGALGGNQPQHF
V: TRBV27; J: TRBJ1-5; CDR3: CASRGGWEGQPQHF
V: TRBV5-1; J: TRBJ1-1; CDR3: CASSTGQSEAFF
V: TRBV3-1; J: TRBJ1-1; CDR3: CASTQGGGRWTEAFF
V: TRBV29-1; J: TRBJ1-5; CDR3: CSAGWGGDQPQHF
V: TRBV24-1; J: TRBJ1-5; CDR3: CATSEPGQGNQPQHF
V: TRBV20-1; J: TRBJ2-5; CDR3: CSAITYTGTPPQETQYF
V: TRBV25-1; J: TRBJ2-7; CDR3: CASSEVDSFSEQYF
V: TRBV6-5; J: TRBJ2-7; CDR3: CASSYEGARNYEQYF
V: TRBV7-7; J: TRBJ2-2; CDR3: CASSSLAGAAGELFF
V: TRBV5-4; J: TRBJ2-1; CDR3: CASSFGWVAGSDEQFF
V: TRBV20-1; J: TRBJ2-7; CDR3: CSATRGAGGWVYEQYF
V: TRBV11-2; J: TRBJ1-6; CDR3: CASSSDSPGRALHF
V: TRBV27; J: TRBJ2-7; CDR3: CATSQGYEQYF
V: TRBV5-1; J: TRBJ2-1; CDR3: CASSSRQGLGNEQFF
V: TRBV3-1; J: TRBJ2-3; CDR3: CASSQGARTQYF
V: TRBV15; J: TRBJ1-5; CDR3: CATSLPAGIYQPQHF
V: TRBV10-3; J: TRBJ2-1; CDR3: CAISALREVQFF
V: TRBV5-1; J: TRBJ2-1; CDR3: CASSLSGREEPYNEQFF
V: TRBV6-5; J: TRBJ2-3; CDR3: CASSYMGRAITQDTQYF
V: TRBV4-1; J: TRBJ1-1; CDR3: CASSQGTDPPLNTEAFF
V: TRBV20-1; J: TRBJ2-5; CDR3: CSARVKTGTQYF
V: TRBV12-3/TRBV12-4; J: TRBJ2-1; CDR3: CASSPTGGSNEQFF
V: TRBV5-1; J: TRBJ2-7; CDR3: CASSLYSGTGSSYEQYF
V: TRBV12-3/TRBV12-4; J: TRBJ1-5; CDR3: CASSPQGRLSNQPQHF
V: TRBV29-1; J: TRBJ1-1; CDR3: CSVMGKMNTEAFF
V: TRBV2; J: TRBJ2-7; CDR3: CASSEELGAGAYEQYF
V: TRBV7-8; J: TRBJ1-5; CDR3: CASSPGLGNQPQHF
V: TRBV18; J: TRBJ2-1; CDR3: CASSPTMDEQFF
V: TRBV11-3; J: TRBJ2-3; CDR3: CASSQSRGSTDTQYF
V: TRBV20-1; J: TRBJ2-1; CDR3: CSARDYREGEQFF
V: TRBV7-9; J: TRBJ2-2; CDR3: CASRQGSNTGELFF
V: TRBV3-1; J: TRBJ1-2; CDR3: CASSRTGGDGYTF
V: TRBV3-1; J: TRBJ2-2; CDR3: CASSRRTATGELFF
V: TRBV5-1; J: TRBJ2-2; CDR3: CASSLRSAGANTGELFF
V: TRBV6-2/TRBV6-3; J: TRBJ2-7; CDR3: CASSRTPTQRTQYF
V: TRBV5-1; J: TRBJ1-1; CDR3: CASTKDRFPSGAFF
V: TRBV29-1; J: TRBJ2-2; CDR3: CSVSGPGHTNTGELFF
V: TRBV20-1; J: TRBJ1-1; CDR3: CSAAPLQGLVTEAFF
V: TRBV4-1; J: TRBJ1-5; CDR3: CASSPWASGAQPQHF